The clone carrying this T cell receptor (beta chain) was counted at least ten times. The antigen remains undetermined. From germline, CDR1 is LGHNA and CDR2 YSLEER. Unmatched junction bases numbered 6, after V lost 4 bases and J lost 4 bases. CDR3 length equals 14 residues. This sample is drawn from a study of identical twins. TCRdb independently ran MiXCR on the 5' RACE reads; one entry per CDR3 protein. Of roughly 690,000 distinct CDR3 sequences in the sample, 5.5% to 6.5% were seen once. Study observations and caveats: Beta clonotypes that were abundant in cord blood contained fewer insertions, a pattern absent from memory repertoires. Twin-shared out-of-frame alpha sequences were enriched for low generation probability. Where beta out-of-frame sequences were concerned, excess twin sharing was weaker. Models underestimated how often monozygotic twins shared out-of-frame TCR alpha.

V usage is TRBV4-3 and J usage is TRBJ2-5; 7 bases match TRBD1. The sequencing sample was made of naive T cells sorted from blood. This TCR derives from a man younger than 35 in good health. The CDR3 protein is CASSLDRQGETQYF. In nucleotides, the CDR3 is TGCGCCAGCAGCCTAGACAGACAGGGAGAGACCCAGTACTTC.